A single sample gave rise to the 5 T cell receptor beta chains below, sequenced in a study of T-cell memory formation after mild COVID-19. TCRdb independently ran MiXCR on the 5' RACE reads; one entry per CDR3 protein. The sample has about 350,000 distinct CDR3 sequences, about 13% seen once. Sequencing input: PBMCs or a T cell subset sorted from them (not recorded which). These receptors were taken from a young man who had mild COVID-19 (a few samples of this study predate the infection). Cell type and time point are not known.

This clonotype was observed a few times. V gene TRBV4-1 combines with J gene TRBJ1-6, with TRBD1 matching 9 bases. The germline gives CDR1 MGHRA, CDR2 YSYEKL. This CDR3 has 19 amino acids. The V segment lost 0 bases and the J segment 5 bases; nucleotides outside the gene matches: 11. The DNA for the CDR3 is TGCGCCAGCAGCCAAGACTCCTTTGGGGACAGGGCCGATAATTCACCCCTCCACTTT. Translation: CASSQDSFGDRADNSPLHF.

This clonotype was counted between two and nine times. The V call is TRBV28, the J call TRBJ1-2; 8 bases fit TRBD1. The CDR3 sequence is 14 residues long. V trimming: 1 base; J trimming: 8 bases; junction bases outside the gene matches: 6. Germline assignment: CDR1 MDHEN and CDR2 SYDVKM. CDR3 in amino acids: CASSLSMGQEGYTF. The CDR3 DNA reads TGTGCCAGCAGTTTATCTATGGGACAGGAGGGCTACACCTTC.

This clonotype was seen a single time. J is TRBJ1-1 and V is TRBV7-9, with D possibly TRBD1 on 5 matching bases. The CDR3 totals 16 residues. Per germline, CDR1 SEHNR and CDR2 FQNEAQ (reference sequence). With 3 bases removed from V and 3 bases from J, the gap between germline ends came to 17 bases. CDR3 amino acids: CASSFPNGLGHTEAFF. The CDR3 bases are TGTGCCAGCAGCTTCCCAAATGGACTGGGGCACACTGAAGCTTTCTTT.

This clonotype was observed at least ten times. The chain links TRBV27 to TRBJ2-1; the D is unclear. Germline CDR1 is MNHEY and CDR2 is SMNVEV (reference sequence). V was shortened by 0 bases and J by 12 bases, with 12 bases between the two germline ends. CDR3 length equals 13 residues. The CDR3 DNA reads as TGTGCCAGCAGTTTATCTAGGCCTACGGCGCAGTTCTTC. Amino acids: CASSLSRPTAQFF.

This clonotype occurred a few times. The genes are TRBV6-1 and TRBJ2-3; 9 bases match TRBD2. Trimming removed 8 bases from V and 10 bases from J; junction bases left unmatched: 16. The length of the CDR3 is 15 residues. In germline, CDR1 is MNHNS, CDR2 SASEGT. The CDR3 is CASFAGGQDYGSQYF. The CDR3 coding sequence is TGTGCCAGCTTCGCGGGGGGGCAGGACTACGGTTCGCAGTATTTT.